The clone carrying this T cell receptor beta chain was seen many times. Its antigen remains unidentified. The donors, all of them Caucasian adults, lived in Nashville, Tennessee. These data come from a study of shared clonotypes between healthy human individuals. Study in general: Used for every donor were three CD4 naive, three CD4 memory, two CD8 naive and one CD8 memory plate. Study-wide results and limits: Rarefaction curves obtained for sorted subsets showed sequencing incomplete despite large depth. Estimated richness was generally greater in naive than memory subsets.

This CDR3 comprises 12 residues. Per germline, CDR1 MNHNS and CDR2 SASEGT. Profiling relied on immunoSEQ multiplex PCR, and the TCRdb table lists in-frame clones only, not all of them. The profile shows about 980,000 clones, less than 85% of them singletons. Sequenced sample: memory CD4+ T cells sorted from blood. The sample's subset: CD45RA-negative fraction. The sequence came from a man aged 18 to 30 in good health. This sequence joins TRBV6-1 and TRBJ2-3; tentatively, D is TRBD2 (6 bases). The CDR3 DNA sequence: TGTGCAGCGGGCCAGAGAGTCGATACGCAGTATTTT. Its translation: CAAGQRVDTQYF.